These 5 T cell receptor beta chains were all obtained from the same sample, sequenced in a study of neurological immune-mediated disorders. TCRdb re-called the 5' RACE reads with MiXCR, one entry per CDR3 protein. The sample lists about 55,000 distinct CDR3 sequences, around 3.9% occurring once. Sequencing was carried out using PBMCs. These receptors all stem from a man aged 25 to 40 with multiple sclerosis.

This clonotype was seen ten or more times. V usage is TRBV12-3 or TRBV12-4 and J usage is TRBJ2-6; 8 bases agree with TRBD1. This CDR3 has 16 residues. V trimming: 6 bases; J trimming: 7 bases; junction bases outside the gene matches: 11. The CDR3 reads CASSRPGDRSANVLTF. CDR3 in DNA: TGTGCCAGCAGCCGCCCTGGGGACAGGTCTGCCAACGTCCTGACTTTC.

There are many counts of this clonotype. This chain joins TRBV4-2 and TRBJ2-1; tentative D call: TRBD2 (6 bases). The V and J ends lost 8 bases and 6 bases respectively, with 14 bases between them. The CDR3 loop spans 13 amino acids. Germline V gene data show CDR1 as LGHNA and CDR2 as YNFKEQ. The CDR3 reads CASGGGGVNEQFF. Written as DNA, the CDR3 is TGTGCCAGCGGCGGCGGAGGGGTCAATGAGCAGTTCTTC.

This clonotype was seen many times. The CDR3 here is CSARIPKGAAYNEQFF. CDR3 bases: TGCAGTGCTAGAATCCCCAAGGGGGCTGCCTACAATGAGCAGTTCTTC. The V gene is TRBV20-1, the J gene TRBJ2-1; 7 bases are a match to TRBD1. The CDR3 is 16 amino acids. Germline values: CDR1 DFQATT, CDR2 SNEGSKA (reference sequence). The junction had 9 bases not matched to a gene; V was cut back by 2 bases and J by 2 bases.

This clonotype was observed many times. The chain is built from TRBV5-1 and TRBJ2-7; 9 positions match TRBD1. The V gene's germline CDR1 is SGHRS and CDR2 YFSETQ. Trimming took 0 bases from V and 4 from J; bases not matched to a gene: 2. The CDR3 has 14 residues. In DNA, the CDR3 is TGCGCCAGCAGCTTGGGGGGACAGGGTTACGAGCAGTACTTC. Amino acid sequence: CASSLGGQGYEQYF. The whole variable domain, filled in from reference TRBV5-1 and TRBJ2-7, reads KAGVTQTPRYLIKTRGQQVTLSCSPISGHRSVSWYQQTPGQGLQFLFEYFSETQRNKGNFPGRFSGRQFSNSRSEMNVSTLELGDSALYLCASSLGGQGYEQYFGPGTRLTVT.

This clonotype was seen only a few times. The chain recombines TRBV7-2 with TRBJ2-7; TRBD1 agrees at 8 bases. This CDR3 has 14 amino acids. The V segment lost 6 bases and the J segment 0 bases; nucleotides outside the gene matches: 4. Germline V CDR1 and CDR2: SGHTA, FQGNSA. CDR3 coding DNA: TGTGCCAGCAGTCGGGGGACAGGCTCCTACGAGCAGTACTTC. It yields the protein CASSRGTGSYEQYF.